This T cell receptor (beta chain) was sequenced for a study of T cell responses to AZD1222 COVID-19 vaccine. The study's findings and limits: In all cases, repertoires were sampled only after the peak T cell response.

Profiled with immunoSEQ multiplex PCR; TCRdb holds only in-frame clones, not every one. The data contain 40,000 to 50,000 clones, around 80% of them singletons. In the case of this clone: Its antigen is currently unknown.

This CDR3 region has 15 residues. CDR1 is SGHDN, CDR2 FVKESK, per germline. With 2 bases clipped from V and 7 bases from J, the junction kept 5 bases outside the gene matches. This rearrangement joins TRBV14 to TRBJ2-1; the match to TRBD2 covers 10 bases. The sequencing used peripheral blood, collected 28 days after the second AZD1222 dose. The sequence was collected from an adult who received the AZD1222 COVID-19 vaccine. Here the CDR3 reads CASSQLAGAWNEQFF. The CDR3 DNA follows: TGTGCCAGCAGCCAACTAGCGGGGGCCTGGAATGAGCAGTTCTTC.